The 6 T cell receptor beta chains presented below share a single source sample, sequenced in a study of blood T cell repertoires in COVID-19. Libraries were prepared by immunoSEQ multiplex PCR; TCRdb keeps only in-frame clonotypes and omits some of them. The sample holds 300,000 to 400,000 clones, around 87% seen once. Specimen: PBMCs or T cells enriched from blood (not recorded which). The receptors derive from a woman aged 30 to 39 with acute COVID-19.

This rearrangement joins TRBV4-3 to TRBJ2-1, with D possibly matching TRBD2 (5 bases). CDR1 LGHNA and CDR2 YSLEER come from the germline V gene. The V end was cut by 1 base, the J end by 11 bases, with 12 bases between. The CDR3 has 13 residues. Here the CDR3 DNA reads TGCGCCAGCAGCCAAGGAGAGGGCGATAAGCAGTTCTTC. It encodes CASSQGEGDKQFF.

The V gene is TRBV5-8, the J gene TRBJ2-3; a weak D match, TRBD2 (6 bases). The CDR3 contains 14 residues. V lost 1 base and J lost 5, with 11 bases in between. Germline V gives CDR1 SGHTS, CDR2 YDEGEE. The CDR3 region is CASSLRGVRDTQYF. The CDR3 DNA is TGTGCCAGCAGCTTGCGCGGGGTTAGAGATACGCAGTATTTT.

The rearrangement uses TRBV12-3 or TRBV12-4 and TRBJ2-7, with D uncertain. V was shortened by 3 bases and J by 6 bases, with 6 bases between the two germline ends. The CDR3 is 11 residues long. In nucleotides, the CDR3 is TGTGCCAGCAGTTTCGGTAGCGAGCAGTACTTC. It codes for CASSFGSEQYF.

CDR3 nucleotide sequence: TGTGCCAGCAGGGTGGACAGGGGAGGAAACACCATATATTTT. Translating gives CASRVDRGGNTIYF. This sequence joins TRBV21-1 and TRBJ1-3; the DNA was not used to check the table's D call, TRBD1. TRBV21-1 is a pseudogene segment. The CDR3 has 14 amino acids.

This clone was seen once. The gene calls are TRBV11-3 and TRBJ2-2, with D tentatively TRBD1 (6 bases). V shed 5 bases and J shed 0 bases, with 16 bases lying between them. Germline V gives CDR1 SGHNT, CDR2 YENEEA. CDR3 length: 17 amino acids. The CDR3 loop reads CASSPAKGTTNTGELFF. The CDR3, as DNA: TGTGCCAGCAGCCCCGCCAAAGGGACAACGAACACCGGGGAGCTGTTTTTT. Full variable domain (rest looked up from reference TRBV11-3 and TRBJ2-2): EAGVVQSPRYKIIEKKQPVAFWCNPISGHNTLYWYLQNLGQGPELLIRYENEEAVDDSQLPKDRFSAERLKGVDSTLKIQPAELGDSAVYLCASSPAKGTTNTGELFFGEGSRLTVL.

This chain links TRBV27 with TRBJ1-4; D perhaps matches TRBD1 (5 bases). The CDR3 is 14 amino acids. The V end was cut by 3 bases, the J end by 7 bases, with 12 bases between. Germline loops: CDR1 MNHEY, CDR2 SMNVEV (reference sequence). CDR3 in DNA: TGTGCCAGCAGTTTCCAGGGAGGCGGTGAAAAACTGTTTTTT. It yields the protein CASSFQGGGEKLFF.